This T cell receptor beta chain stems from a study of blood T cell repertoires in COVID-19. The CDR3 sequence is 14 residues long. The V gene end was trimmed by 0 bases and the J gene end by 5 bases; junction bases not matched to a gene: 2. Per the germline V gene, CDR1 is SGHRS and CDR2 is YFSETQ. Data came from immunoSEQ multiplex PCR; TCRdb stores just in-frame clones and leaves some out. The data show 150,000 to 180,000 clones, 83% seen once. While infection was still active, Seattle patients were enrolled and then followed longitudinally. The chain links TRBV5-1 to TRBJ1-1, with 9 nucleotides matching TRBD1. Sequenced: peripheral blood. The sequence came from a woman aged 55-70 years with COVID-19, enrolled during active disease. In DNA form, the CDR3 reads TGCGCCAGCAGCTTGGACGGACAGGGGACTGAAGCTTTCTTT. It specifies CASSLDGQGTEAFF.